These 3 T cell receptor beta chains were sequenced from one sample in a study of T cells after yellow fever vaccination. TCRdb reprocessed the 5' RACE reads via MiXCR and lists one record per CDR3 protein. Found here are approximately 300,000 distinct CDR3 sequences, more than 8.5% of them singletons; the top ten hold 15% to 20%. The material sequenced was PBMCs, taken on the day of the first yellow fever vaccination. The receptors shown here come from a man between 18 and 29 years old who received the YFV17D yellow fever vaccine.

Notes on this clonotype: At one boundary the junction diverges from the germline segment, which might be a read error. This CDR3 is CANSLQGEGNQPQHF. The CDR3, as DNA: TGCGCCAACAGCTTACAGGGTGAGGGCAATCAGCCCCAGCATTTT. The rearrangement uses TRBV5-1 and TRBJ1-5; TRBD1 is a possible D gene (6 bases). The CDR3 spans 15 residues. The germline gives CDR1 SGHRS, CDR2 YFSETQ.

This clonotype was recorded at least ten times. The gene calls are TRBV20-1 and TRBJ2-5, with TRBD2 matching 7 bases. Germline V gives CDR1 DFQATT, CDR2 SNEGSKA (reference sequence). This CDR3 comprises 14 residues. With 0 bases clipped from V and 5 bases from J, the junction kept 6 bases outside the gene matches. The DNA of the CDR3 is TGCAGTGCTAGAGATGGGGGGGAGGGGGAGACCCAGTACTTC. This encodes CSARDGGEGETQYF.

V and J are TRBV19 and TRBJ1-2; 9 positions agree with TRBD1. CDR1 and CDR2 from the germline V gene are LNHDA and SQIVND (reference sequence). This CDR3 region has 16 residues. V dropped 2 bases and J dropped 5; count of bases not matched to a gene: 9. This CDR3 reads CASSISGTGKSYGYTF. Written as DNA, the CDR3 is TGTGCCAGTAGTATAAGTGGGACAGGGAAGAGTTATGGCTACACCTTC.